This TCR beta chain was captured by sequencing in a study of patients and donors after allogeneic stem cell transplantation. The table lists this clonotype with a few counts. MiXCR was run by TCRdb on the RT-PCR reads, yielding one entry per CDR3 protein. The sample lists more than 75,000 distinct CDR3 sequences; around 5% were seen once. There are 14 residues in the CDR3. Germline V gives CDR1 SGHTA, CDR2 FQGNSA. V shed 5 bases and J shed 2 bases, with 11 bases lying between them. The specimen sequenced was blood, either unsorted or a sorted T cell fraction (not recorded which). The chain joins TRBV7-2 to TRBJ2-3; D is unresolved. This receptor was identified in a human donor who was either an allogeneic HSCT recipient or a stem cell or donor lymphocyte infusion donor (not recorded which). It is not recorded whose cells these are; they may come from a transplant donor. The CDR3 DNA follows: TGTGCCAGCAGCCCGGACCATTACACAGATACGCAGTATTTT. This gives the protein CASSPDHYTDTQYF.